This T cell receptor beta chain was captured in a study of blood T cell repertoires in COVID-19. The table came from immunoSEQ multiplex PCR; TCRdb's copy has only in-frame clones and leaves some out. The table includes 150,000 or so clones, 80% detected once. V dropped 3 bases and J dropped 1 base, with 11 bases sitting between them. Per germline, CDR1 SGHDT and CDR2 YYEEEE. The CDR3 has 14 residues. The TCR originated in a man aged 35-49 years who had recovered from COVID-19. The chain links TRBV5-6 to TRBJ2-7; maybe TRBD1 (6 bases). Sequencing was done on a sample of PBMCs or T cells enriched from blood (not recorded which). In DNA form, the CDR3 reads TGTGCCAGCAGCTACCGGGACACATCCTACGAGCAGTACGTC. It encodes CASSYRDTSYEQYV.